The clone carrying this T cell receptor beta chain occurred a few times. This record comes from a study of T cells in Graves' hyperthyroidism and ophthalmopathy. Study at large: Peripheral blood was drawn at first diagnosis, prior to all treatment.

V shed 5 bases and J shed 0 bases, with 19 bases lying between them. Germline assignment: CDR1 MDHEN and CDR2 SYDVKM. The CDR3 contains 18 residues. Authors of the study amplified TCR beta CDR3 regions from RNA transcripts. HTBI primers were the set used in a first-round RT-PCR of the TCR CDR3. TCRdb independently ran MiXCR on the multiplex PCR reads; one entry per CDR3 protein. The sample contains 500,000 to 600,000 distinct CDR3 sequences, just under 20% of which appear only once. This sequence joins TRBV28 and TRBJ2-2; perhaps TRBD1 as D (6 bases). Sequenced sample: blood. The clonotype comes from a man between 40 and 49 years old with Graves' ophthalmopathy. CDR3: CASSTGQYPTTNTGELFF. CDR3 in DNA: TGTGCCAGCAGTACTGGACAGTACCCGACGACGAACACCGGGGAGCTGTTTTTT.